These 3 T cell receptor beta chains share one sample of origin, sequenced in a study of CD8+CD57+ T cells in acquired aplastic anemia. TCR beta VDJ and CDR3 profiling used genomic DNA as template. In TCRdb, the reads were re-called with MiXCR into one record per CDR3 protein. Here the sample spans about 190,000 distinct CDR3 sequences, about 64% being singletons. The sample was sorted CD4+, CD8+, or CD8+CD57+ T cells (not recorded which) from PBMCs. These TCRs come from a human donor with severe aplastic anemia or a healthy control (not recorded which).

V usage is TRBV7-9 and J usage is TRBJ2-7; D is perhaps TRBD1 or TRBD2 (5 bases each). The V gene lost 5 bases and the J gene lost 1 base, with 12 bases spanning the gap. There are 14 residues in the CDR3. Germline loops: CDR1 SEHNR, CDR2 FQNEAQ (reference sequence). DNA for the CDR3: TGTGCCAGCAGCCCCGGGACCCTATCCTACGAGCAGTACTTC. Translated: CASSPGTLSYEQYF. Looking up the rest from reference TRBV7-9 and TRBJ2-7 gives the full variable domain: DTGVSQNPRHKITKRGQNVTFRCDPISEHNRLYWYRQTLGQGPEFLTYFQNEAQLEKSRLLSDRFSAERPKGSFSTLEIQRTEQGDSAMYLCASSPGTLSYEQYFGPGTRLTVT.

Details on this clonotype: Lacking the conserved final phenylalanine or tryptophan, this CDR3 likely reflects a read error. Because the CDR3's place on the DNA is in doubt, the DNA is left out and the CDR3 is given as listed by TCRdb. The CDR3 region is CSVGVNTGELPP. This rearrangement joins TRBV29-1 to TRBJ2-5; the listed D gene, TRBD1, was not tested against the DNA. The CDR3 is 12 amino acids long, termini counted. CDR1 is SQVTM and CDR2 is ANQGSEA in the germline V gene.

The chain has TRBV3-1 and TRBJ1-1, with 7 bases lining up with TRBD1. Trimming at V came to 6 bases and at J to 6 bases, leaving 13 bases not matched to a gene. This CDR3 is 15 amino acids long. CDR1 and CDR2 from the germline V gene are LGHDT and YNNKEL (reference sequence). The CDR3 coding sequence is TGTGCCAGCAGTGGAAAACAGGGGAGGGCCGCTGAAGCTTTCTTT. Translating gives CASSGKQGRAAEAFF.